This TCR beta chain originates from a study of blood T cell repertoires in COVID-19. Study overall: Donors in the United States, Italy and Spain gave samples during acute or convalescent COVID-19.

There are 15 residues in the CDR3. The germline CDR1 and CDR2 sequences are SGHNT and YENEEA. V shed 5 bases and J 6 bases; nucleotides not matched to a gene: 9. Assay used: immunoSEQ multiplex PCR; TCRdb lists only in-frame clones, some missing. The sample lists around 150,000 clones, 85% occurring once. The receptor's source is a human donor with acute or convalescent COVID-19. The donor label of this sample is uncertain. The chain joins TRBV11-3 to TRBJ1-1, with 10 bases matching TRBD1. The sequenced sample consisted of peripheral blood. In nucleotides, the CDR3 is TGTGCCAGCAGCAACCGACAGGGGGCGGCCTCTGAAGCTTTCTTT. Translation gives CASSNRQGAASEAFF.